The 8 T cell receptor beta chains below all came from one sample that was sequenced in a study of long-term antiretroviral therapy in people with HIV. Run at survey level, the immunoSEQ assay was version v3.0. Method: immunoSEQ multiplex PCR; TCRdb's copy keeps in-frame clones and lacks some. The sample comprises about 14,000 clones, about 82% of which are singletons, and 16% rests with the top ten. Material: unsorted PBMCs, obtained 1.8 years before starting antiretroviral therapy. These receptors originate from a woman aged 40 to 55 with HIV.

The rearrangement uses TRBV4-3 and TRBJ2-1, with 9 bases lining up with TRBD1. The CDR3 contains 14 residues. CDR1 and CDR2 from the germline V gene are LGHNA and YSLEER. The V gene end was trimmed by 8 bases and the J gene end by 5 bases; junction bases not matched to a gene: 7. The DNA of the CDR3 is TGCGCCAGCGCTAGGGACAGGGTTAACAATGAGCAGTTCTTC. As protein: CASARDRVNNEQFF.

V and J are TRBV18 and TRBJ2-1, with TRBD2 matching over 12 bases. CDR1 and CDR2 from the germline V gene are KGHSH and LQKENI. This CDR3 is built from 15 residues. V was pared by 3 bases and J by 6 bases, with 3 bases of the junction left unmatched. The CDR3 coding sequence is TGTGCCAGCTCACCCCTAGCGGGAGGGCTCAATGAGCAGTTCTTC. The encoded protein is CASSPLAGGLNEQFF.

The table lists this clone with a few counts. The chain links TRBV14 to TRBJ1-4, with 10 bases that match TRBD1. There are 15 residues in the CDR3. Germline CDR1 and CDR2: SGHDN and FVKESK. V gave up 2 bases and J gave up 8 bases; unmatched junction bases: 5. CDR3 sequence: CASSQLGQGGEKLFF. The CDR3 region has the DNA TGTGCCAGCAGCCAACTCGGACAGGGGGGAGAAAAACTGTTTTTT.

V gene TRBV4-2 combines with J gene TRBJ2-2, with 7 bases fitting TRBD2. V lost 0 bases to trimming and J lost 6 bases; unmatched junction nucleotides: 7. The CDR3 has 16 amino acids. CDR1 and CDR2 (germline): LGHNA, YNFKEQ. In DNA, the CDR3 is TGTGCCAGCAGCCAAGATGGGGCGGGAGAGGCCGGGGAGCTGTTTTTT. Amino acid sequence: CASSQDGAGEAGELFF.

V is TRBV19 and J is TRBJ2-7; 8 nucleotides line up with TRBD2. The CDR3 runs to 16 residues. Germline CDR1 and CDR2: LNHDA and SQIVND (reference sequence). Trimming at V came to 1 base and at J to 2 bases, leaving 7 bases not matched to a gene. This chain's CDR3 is CASSIGRLARTYEQYF. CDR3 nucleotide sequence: TGTGCCAGTAGTATAGGGCGACTAGCGCGGACCTACGAGCAGTACTTC. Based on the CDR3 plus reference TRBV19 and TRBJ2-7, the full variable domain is DGGITQSPKYLFRKEGQNVTLSCEQNLNHDAMYWYRQDPGQGLRLIYYSQIVNDFQKGDIAEGYSVSREKKESFPLTVTSAQKNPTAFYLCASSIGRLARTYEQYFGPGTRLTVT.

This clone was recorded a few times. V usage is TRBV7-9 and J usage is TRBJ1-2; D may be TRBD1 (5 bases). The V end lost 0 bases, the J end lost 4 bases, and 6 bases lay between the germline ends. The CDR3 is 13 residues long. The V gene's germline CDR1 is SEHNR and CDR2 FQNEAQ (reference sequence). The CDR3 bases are TGTGCCAGCAGCTTAGCCAGGGCCTATGGCTACACCTTC. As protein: CASSLARAYGYTF.

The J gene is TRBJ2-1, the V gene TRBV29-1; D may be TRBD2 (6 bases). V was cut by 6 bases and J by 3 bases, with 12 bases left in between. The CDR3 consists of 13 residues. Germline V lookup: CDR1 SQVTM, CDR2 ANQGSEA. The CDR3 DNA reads TGCAGCGTCGTTAGCGGAGTCTACAATGAGCAGTTCTTC. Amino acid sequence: CSVVSGVYNEQFF.

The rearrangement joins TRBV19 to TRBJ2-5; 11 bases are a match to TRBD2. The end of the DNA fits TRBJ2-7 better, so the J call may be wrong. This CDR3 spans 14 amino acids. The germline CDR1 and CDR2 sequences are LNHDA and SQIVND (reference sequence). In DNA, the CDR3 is TGTGCCAGTAGTTGGGCTAGCGGGAGGTACGAGCAGTACTTC. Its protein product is CASSWASGRYEQYF.